The T cell receptor (beta chain) described here comes from a study of cytomegalovirus exposure and HLA in healthy donors. Produced via immunoSEQ multiplex PCR; TCRdb's table is partial and in-frame only. The sample shows more than 85,000 clones, 85% to 90% of them seen only once. Germline V gives CDR1 MNHEY, CDR2 SMNVEV (reference sequence). V dropped 6 bases and J dropped 8 bases, with 13 bases sitting between them. The CDR3 has 13 residues. The clonotype was recovered from a woman younger than 30 in good health and CMV-seronegative. The source material was PBMCs. V usage is TRBV27 and J usage is TRBJ1-4; TRBD1 might be the D (6 bases). The CDR3 is CASSPGTSEKLFF. CDR3 DNA sequence: TGTGCCAGCAGCCCCGGGACATCCGAAAAACTGTTTTTT.